The 7 T cell receptor beta chains below come from one sample, sequenced in a study of breast tumors, draining lymph nodes, adjacent tissues. TCRdb recomputed calls from the multiplex PCR reads with MiXCR, one row per CDR3 protein. Altogether more than 250,000 distinct CDR3 sequences are present, under 35% being singletons, with the ten largest covering more than 0.95%. Breast cancer patients provided tissue from their axillary draining lymph nodes. Sequencing input: axillary lymph node tissue. These receptors were collected from a female donor with breast cancer. Some clones in this sample may be carry-over from other donors' samples.

A remark on this clonotype: One base away lies a much larger clone, so this may be a sequencing read error. The CDR3 loop reads CSAAQGLSYTEQFF. CDR3 DNA: TGCAGTGCTGCACAGGGGCTCTCCTACACTGAGCAGTTCTTC. The V call is TRBV20-1, the J call TRBJ2-1; TRBD1 matches 7 bases. CDR3 length: 14 amino acids. Per the germline V gene, CDR1 is DFQATT and CDR2 is SNEGSKA (reference sequence).

The sample holds many counts of this clonotype. This chain joins TRBV20-1 and TRBJ2-1; 8 bases are a match to TRBD2. With 5 bases clipped from V and 7 bases from J, the junction kept 13 bases outside the gene matches. CDR3 length: 15 amino acids. Germline assignment: CDR1 DFQATT and CDR2 SNEGSKA (reference sequence). The CDR3: CSAPFAAGGGNEQFF. CDR3 nucleotide sequence: TGCAGTGCTCCCTTTGCTGCGGGAGGCGGGAATGAGCAGTTCTTC.

This clonotype was counted at least ten times. Here the CDR3 DNA reads TGTGCCACCAGTGATCCACTCGGGGGGCGGGGGGCCAACGTCCTGACTTTC. This sequence encodes CATSDPLGGRGANVLTF. The chain uses TRBV24-1 and TRBJ2-6; TRBD2 might be the D (7 bases). The CDR3 is 17 residues long. Trimming shortened V by 3 bases and J by 4 bases, and 15 bases separated the two germline ends. CDR1 and CDR2 (germline): KGHDR, SFDVKD.

This sequence joins TRBV20-1 and TRBJ1-2, with D tentatively TRBD1 (6 bases). Per the germline V gene, CDR1 is DFQATT and CDR2 is SNEGSKA (reference sequence). Trimming cost V 2 bases and J 6 bases, with 22 bases left between them. The CDR3 sequence is 16 residues long. The CDR3 loop is CSARLREGRRGNGYTF. In nucleotides, the CDR3 is TGCAGTGCTAGACTGCGGGAGGGCCGGAGGGGGAATGGCTACACCTTC.

This clonotype has a count of ten or more. The gene calls are TRBV7-9 and TRBJ2-3; D might be TRBD2 (6 bases). Trimming stripped 5 bases from V and 2 bases from J, with 8 bases between. The germline V gene encodes CDR1 SEHNR and CDR2 FQNEAQ (reference sequence). CDR3 length: 13 amino acids. CDR3 amino acids: CASSPSATDTQYF. CDR3 nucleotide sequence: TGTGCCAGCAGCCCTAGCGCCACAGATACGCAGTATTTT.

Concerning this clonotype itself: Because the CDR3 is missing its conserved closing phenylalanine or tryptophan, this is likely a read error. This chain uses TRBV20-1 with TRBJ2-1, with unresolved D. Trimming removed 3 bases from V and 8 bases from J, with 14 bases in between. Germline CDR1 reads DFQATT; CDR2 reads SNEGSKA (reference sequence). The CDR3 covers 13 residues. CDR3 residues: CSARPSPSDEQFS. CDR3 coding DNA: TGCAGTGCTAGGCCAAGCCCCAGCGATGAGCAGTTCTCC.

This clonotype was counted at least ten times. V gene TRBV4-1 combines with J gene TRBJ2-1; 14 nucleotides align to TRBD2. Germline V gene data show CDR1 as MGHRA and CDR2 as YSYEKL. V lost 0 bases, J lost 10 bases, and 5 bases stayed unmatched. This CDR3 region has 16 residues. The CDR3 bases are TGCGCCAGCAGCCAAGACCGGGGACTAGCGGGAGACGAGCAGTTCTTC. Translation: CASSQDRGLAGDEQFF.